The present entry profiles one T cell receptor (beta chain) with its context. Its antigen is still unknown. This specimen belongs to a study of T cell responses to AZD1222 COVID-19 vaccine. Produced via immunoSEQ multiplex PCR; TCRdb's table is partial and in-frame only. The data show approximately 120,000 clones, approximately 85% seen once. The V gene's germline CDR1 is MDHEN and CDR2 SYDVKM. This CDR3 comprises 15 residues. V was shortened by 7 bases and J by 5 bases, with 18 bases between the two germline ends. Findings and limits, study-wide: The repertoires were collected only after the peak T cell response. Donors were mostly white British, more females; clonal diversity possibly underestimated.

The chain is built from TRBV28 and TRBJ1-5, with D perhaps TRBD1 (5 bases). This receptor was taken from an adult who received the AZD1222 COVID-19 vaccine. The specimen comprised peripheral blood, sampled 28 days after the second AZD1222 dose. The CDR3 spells CASTLGVLVDQPQHF. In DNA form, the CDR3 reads TGTGCCAGCACCTTGGGGGTTCTGGTCGATCAGCCCCAGCATTTT.